The sequence of this TCR beta chain was determined in a study of T cells after yellow fever vaccination. Findings and caveats of the study: Reappearing after the booster were most of the clones from primary vaccination (less than 97% CD4, approximately 89% CD8).

A remark on this clonotype: Its antigen is currently unknown.

Germline CDR1 and CDR2: DFQATT and SNEGSKA (reference sequence). V lost 3 bases and J lost 0; bases outside the gene matches: 4. The CDR3 runs to 16 residues. TCRdb ran MiXCR on the 5' RACE reads and lists one entry per CDR3 protein. The data hold hundreds of thousands of distinct CDR3 sequences, with less than 20% observed a single time. The source material was PBMCs, sampled less than 6 days after the first yellow fever vaccination. J is TRBJ2-6 and V is TRBV20-1; 8 positions match TRBD1. The clonotype originates from a man younger than 30 who received the YFV17D yellow fever vaccine. CDR3 loop: CSARDRVTSGANVLTF. The CDR3, as DNA: TGCAGTGCTAGGGACAGGGTAACCTCTGGGGCCAACGTCCTGACTTTC.